Below, 30 T cell receptor beta chains from the same sample are listed, as sequenced in a study of blood T cell repertoires in COVID-19 (dated by TCRdb to the early 2020s). The library was prepared using the immunoSEQ multiplex PCR assay. TCRdb provides this immuneACCESS table in a form limited to in-frame rearrangements. Some clones are lacking; in checked studies, under half of them reflect an unresolved V gene, and why the rest are absent is not known. Here the sample has fewer than 300,000 clones; 83% occur a single time. The ten most abundant clones make up 7.5% to 10% of the sample. Source material: peripheral blood. Receptors were obtained from a woman in her forties or fifties who had recovered from COVID-19.

V usage is TRBV19 and J usage is TRBJ1-1; the D is unclear. Looked up from germline, CDR1 is LNHDA and CDR2 is SQIVND (reference sequence). The CDR3 is made up of 13 amino acids. The V end lost 5 bases, the J end lost 4 bases, and 11 bases lay between the germline ends. As DNA, the CDR3 is TGTGCCAGTAGTTCCCTCGGTCGCACTGAAGCTTTCTTT. It codes for CASSSLGRTEAFF.

The genes are TRBV7-2 and TRBJ2-7; the match to TRBD2 covers 10 bases. J lost 5 bases, V lost 5 bases, and 15 bases had no gene match. Per the germline V gene, CDR1 is SGHTA and CDR2 is FQGNSA. CDR3 length: 17 amino acids. The CDR3 protein is CASSPWGSGGAQDEQYF. DNA for the CDR3: TGTGCCAGCAGCCCTTGGGGGAGCGGGGGGGCCCAGGACGAGCAGTACTTC.

This clone was seen a handful of times. The gene calls are TRBV2 and TRBJ2-2; 9 bases map to TRBD2. V shed 10 bases, J shed 5 bases, and the junction held 8 bases outside the gene matches. CDR3 length: 14 amino acids. CDR1 and CDR2 (germline): SNHLY, FYNNEI. CDR3 in amino acids: CAMGLAGRTGELFF. DNA of the CDR3: TGTGCCATGGGGCTAGCGGGAAGGACCGGGGAGCTGTTTTTT.

The chain couples TRBV27 to TRBJ2-1; D uncertain. The CDR3 covers 12 residues. Germline assignment: CDR1 MNHEY and CDR2 SMNVEV (reference sequence). Trimming stripped 7 bases from V and 0 bases from J, with 4 bases between. Here the CDR3 reads CASNFSYNEQFF. The DNA for the CDR3 is TGTGCCAGCAACTTCTCCTACAATGAGCAGTTCTTC.

This sequence joins TRBV21-1 and TRBJ2-1; the tabulated D call, TRBD1, remains unverified against the DNA. TRBV21-1 is recorded as a pseudogene. The CDR3 runs 15 residues. The CDR3, as DNA: TGTGCCAGCAGACTCGGGACAGGGGCGCTCGGTGAGCAGTTCTTC. As protein: CASRLGTGALGEQFF.

This rearrangement joins TRBV3-1 (or the pseudogene TRBV3-2) to TRBJ2-1; 11 bases line up with TRBD2. The length of the CDR3 is 20 residues. Per the germline V gene, CDR1 is LGHDT and CDR2 is YNNKEL (reference sequence). V gave up 4 bases and J gave up 4 bases; unmatched junction bases: 18. The CDR3 bases are TGTGCCAGCAGCCCCTGGCGGCTAGCGGGGGGCCCAGCGTCGTACAATGAGCAGTTCTTC. It specifies CASSPWRLAGGPASYNEQFF.

This sequence joins TRBV19 and TRBJ1-5; 7 nucleotides line up with TRBD1. Germline trimming cut 2 bases from V and 7 bases from J; bases unmatched to any gene: 5. CDR3 size: 14 residues. CDR1 is LNHDA, CDR2 SQIVND, per germline (reference sequence). The CDR3 DNA is TGTGCCAGTAGTATAACAGGGGATGGCCAGCCCCAGCATTTT. Its protein product is CASSITGDGQPQHF.

V and J are TRBV28 and TRBJ1-3; the D is unclear. The CDR3 has 13 amino acids. V was shortened by 8 bases and J by 0 bases, with 8 bases between the two germline ends. Germline V gives CDR1 MDHEN, CDR2 SYDVKM. DNA for the CDR3: TGTGCCAGCCGTGAGCACTCTGGAAACACCATATATTTT. Translating it yields CASREHSGNTIYF.

This chain connects TRBV5-1 to TRBJ2-3; 11 bases line up with TRBD2. Germline CDR1 is SGHRS and CDR2 is YFSETQ. This CDR3 is 15 amino acids long. V shed 5 bases, J shed 3 bases, and the junction held 5 bases outside the gene matches. CDR3 coding DNA: TGCGCCAGCAGTACTAGCGGGGGCTGGACAGATACGCAGTATTTT. This gives the protein CASSTSGGWTDTQYF.

The chain couples TRBV10-3 to TRBJ1-2; 10 bases agree with TRBD1. The V gene end was trimmed by 4 bases and the J gene end by 8 bases; junction bases not matched to a gene: 4. CDR1 and CDR2 (germline): ENHRY, SYGVKD. The CDR3 has 13 residues. The CDR3 nucleotides read TGTGCCATCAGTGGCGGACAGGGGGTCGGCTACACCTTC. Translating gives CAISGGQGVGYTF.

The chain is built from TRBV25-1 and TRBJ2-7; 12 positions agree with TRBD2. Germline V gene data show CDR1 as MGHDK and CDR2 as SYGVNS. J was trimmed by 6 bases and V by 6 bases; bases with no gene match: 3. The CDR3 consists of 13 residues. The CDR3 is CASRTSGSSEQYF. In DNA form, the CDR3 reads TGTGCCAGCAGGACTAGCGGGAGCTCCGAGCAGTACTTC.

The V gene is TRBV6-6, the J gene TRBJ2-7, with TRBD2 identical over 10 bases. Trimming cost V 6 bases and J 6 bases; bases outside gene matches: 8. Germline assignment: CDR1 MNHNY and CDR2 SVGAGI (reference sequence). CDR3 size: 14 residues. The CDR3 reads CASSPSGGVGEQYF. The CDR3 bases are TGTGCCAGCAGCCCCAGCGGGGGGGTAGGCGAGCAGTACTTC.

The J gene is TRBJ2-1, the V gene TRBV7-2; TRBD2 matches 8 bases. The V segment lost 3 bases and the J segment 3 bases; nucleotides outside the gene matches: 1. Germline CDR1 and CDR2: SGHTA and FQGNSA. The CDR3 contains 14 residues. For the CDR3, the DNA is TGTGCCAGCAGCTTGACTAGCGACTACAATGAGCAGTTCTTC. Translated: CASSLTSDYNEQFF.

V usage is TRBV7-2 and J usage is TRBJ2-7, with D possibly being TRBD2 (5 bases). Germline V CDR1 and CDR2: SGHTA, FQGNSA. Trimming left V 5 bases short and J 2 bases short, with 13 bases between. The CDR3 runs to 14 residues. The CDR3 sequence is CASSRGPEAYEQYF. The CDR3 DNA follows: TGTGCCAGCAGCCGCGGACCGGAGGCCTACGAGCAGTACTTC.

This clone appeared a single time. The V gene is TRBV6-5, the J gene TRBJ1-2; D is undetermined. Trimming shortened V by 2 bases and J by 6 bases, and 13 bases separated the two germline ends. Germline loops: CDR1 MNHEY, CDR2 SVGAGI. The CDR3 runs 14 residues. Here the CDR3 DNA reads TGTGCCAGCAGTTACCTCGGGAGGGTCGATGGCTACACCTTC. Translation: CASSYLGRVDGYTF.

This chain links TRBV7-2 with TRBJ2-1; TRBD2 matches at 11 bases. The CDR3 covers 14 residues. With 5 bases clipped from V and 7 bases from J, the junction kept 4 bases outside the gene matches. Germline-derived CDR1 and CDR2 are SGHTA and FQGNSA. CDR3 DNA sequence: TGTGCCAGCAGCATCGTAGCGGGGGGGAATGAGCAGTTCTTC. Residues: CASSIVAGGNEQFF.

The V call is TRBV5-3, the J call TRBJ1-2, with TRBD1 matching over 9 bases. TRBV5-3 is noted as an ORF with a role that remains uncertain. The junction had 15 bases not matched to a gene; V was cut back by 0 bases and J by 0 bases. The CDR3 is 20 amino acids. Here the CDR3 reads CARSLDSDRGQPASNYGYTF. The DNA of the CDR3 is TGTGCCAGAAGCTTGGATTCGGACAGGGGCCAACCCGCCTCTAACTATGGCTACACCTTC.

The chain couples TRBV27 to TRBJ2-7; 10 bases line up with TRBD2. The CDR3 extends over 14 amino acids. Germline CDR1 is MNHEY and CDR2 is SMNVEV (reference sequence). Germline trimming cut 1 base from V and 5 bases from J; bases unmatched to any gene: 2. For the CDR3, the DNA is TGTGCCAGCAGTTTATTCCTAGCGGGAGACGAGCAGTACTTC. It is translated as CASSLFLAGDEQYF.

The genes are TRBV4-1 and TRBJ1-1; 7 bases fit TRBD1. The CDR3 sequence is 15 residues long. J lost 1 base, V lost 5 bases, and 7 bases had no gene match. Per germline, CDR1 MGHRA and CDR2 YSYEKL. The CDR3 DNA sequence: TGCGCCAGCAGCATGAACGGACAGGCGAACACTGAAGCTTTCTTT. The encoded protein is CASSMNGQANTEAFF.

The rearrangement links TRBV5-5 to TRBJ2-7, with 10 positions matching TRBD2. CDR1 and CDR2 (germline): SGHKS, YYEKEE (reference sequence). This CDR3 has 14 amino acids. V gave up 4 bases and J gave up 7 bases; unmatched junction bases: 8. Written as DNA, the CDR3 is TGTGCCAGCAGCAAAGCGGGAGGGACAGGTGAGCAGTACTTC. Protein sequence: CASSKAGGTGEQYF.

This rearrangement joins TRBV7-6 to TRBJ2-7; 10 positions match TRBD2. CDR1 is SGHVS and CDR2 is FNYEAQ in the germline V gene. This CDR3 has 16 residues. The V segment lost 0 bases and the J segment 7 bases; nucleotides outside the gene matches: 9. The CDR3, as DNA: TGTGCCAGCAGCTTAGCGTGTAGCGGGGGGTTTTTGGAGCAGTACTTC. Translation gives CASSLACSGGFLEQYF.

The rearrangement uses TRBV28 and TRBJ2-5; TRBD1 agrees at 7 bases. Germline loops: CDR1 MDHEN, CDR2 SYDVKM. The CDR3 is 14 residues long. V gave up 3 bases and J gave up 5 bases; unmatched junction bases: 6. The CDR3: CASSLPLTGETQYF. CDR3 bases: TGTGCCAGCAGTTTGCCCCTGACAGGGGAGACCCAGTACTTC.

This rearrangement joins TRBV28 to TRBJ1-2; TRBD1 agrees at 7 bases. This CDR3 is 16 amino acids long. CDR1 MDHEN and CDR2 SYDVKM come from the germline V gene. Unmatched junction bases numbered 14, after V lost 4 bases and J lost 6 bases. CDR3 sequence reads: CASSYSGGQPLHGYTF. The CDR3 DNA reads as TGTGCCAGCAGTTACTCCGGGGGACAGCCTTTACATGGCTACACCTTC.

This clone was seen only a few times. The chain couples TRBV3-1 (or the pseudogene TRBV3-2) to TRBJ1-3, with D possibly TRBD1 on 5 matching bases. The V gene's germline CDR1 is LGHDT and CDR2 YNNKEL (reference sequence). The CDR3 has 17 residues. Trimming removed 4 bases from V and 2 bases from J, with 18 bases in between. CDR3 DNA sequence: TGTGCCAGCAGCCGTTCCCGCGTAAGGGGAACTGGAAACACCATATATTTT. It translates to CASSRSRVRGTGNTIYF.

This chain links TRBV24-1 with TRBJ2-3; D is uncertain. Germline V gene sequence: CDR1 KGHDR, CDR2 SFDVKD. This CDR3 region has 15 residues. V was clipped by 1 base and J by 4 bases, with 11 bases between them. DNA of the CDR3: TGTGCCACCAGTGATTTAGGTGTGGGCCCAGATACGCAGTATTTT. Translation gives CATSDLGVGPDTQYF.

V and J are TRBV5-4 and TRBJ2-3; a possible D gene is TRBD2 (5 bases). Trimming shortened V by 4 bases and J by 4 bases, and 10 bases separated the two germline ends. The CDR3 has 13 amino acids. CDR1 is SGHNT and CDR2 is YYREEE in the germline V gene (reference sequence). The CDR3 DNA follows: TGTGCCAGCAGCAGGTACGGGGCAGATACGCAGTATTTT. It yields the protein CASSRYGADTQYF.

The rearrangement uses TRBV7-9 and TRBJ1-1, with D hard to call. V lost 1 base, J lost 1 base, and 10 bases lay in between. Per the germline V gene, CDR1 is SEHNR and CDR2 is FQNEAQ (reference sequence). This CDR3 has 15 amino acids. The CDR3 DNA reads as TGTGCCAGCAGCTTAGGGATCGGGGAGAACACTGAAGCTTTCTTT. It translates to CASSLGIGENTEAFF.

This clone showed up just once. The rearrangement uses TRBV27 and TRBJ2-7; 7 bases fit TRBD1. The trim removed 4 bases at V and 5 bases at J, leaving 14 bases unmatched. The CDR3 runs to 16 residues. The germline V gene encodes CDR1 MNHEY and CDR2 SMNVEV (reference sequence). The CDR3 DNA sequence: TGTGCCAGCAGTTCGTCGGGACAGCTAGGTTTTGACGAGCAGTACTTC. It is translated as CASSSSGQLGFDEQYF.

CDR3 protein: CASSLVPGSNEQFF. The CDR3 DNA reads TGCGCCAGCAGCTTGGTTCCGGGAAGCAATGAGCAGTTCTTC. This rearrangement joins TRBV5-1 to TRBJ2-1, with a weak D call TRBD2 (5 bases). CDR3 length equals 14 residues. Germline V gene sequence: CDR1 SGHRS, CDR2 YFSETQ. Trimming took 0 bases from V and 6 from J, leaving 10 bases between them.

The J gene is TRBJ2-3, the V gene TRBV18, with a weak D call TRBD2 (6 bases). Germline V lookup: CDR1 KGHSH, CDR2 LQKENI. V was clipped by 3 bases and J by 0 bases, with 28 bases between them. The CDR3 consists of 21 residues. The CDR3 loop reads CASSPNPLVGTLARSTDTQYF. The CDR3 DNA is TGTGCCAGCTCACCCAACCCCCTTGTGGGTACACTAGCCCGTAGCACAGATACGCAGTATTTT.